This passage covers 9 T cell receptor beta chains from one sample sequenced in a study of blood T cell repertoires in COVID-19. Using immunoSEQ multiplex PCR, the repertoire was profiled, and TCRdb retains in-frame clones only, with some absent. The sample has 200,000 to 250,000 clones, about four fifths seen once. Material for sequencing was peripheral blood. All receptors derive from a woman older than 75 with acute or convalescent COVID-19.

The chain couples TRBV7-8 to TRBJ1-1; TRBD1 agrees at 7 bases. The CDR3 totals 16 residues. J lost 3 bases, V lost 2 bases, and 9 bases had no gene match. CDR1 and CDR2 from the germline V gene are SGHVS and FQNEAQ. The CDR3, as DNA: TGTGCCAGCAGCTTAACAGAAAGACAGGGCGACACTGAAGCTTTCTTT. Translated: CASSLTERQGDTEAFF.

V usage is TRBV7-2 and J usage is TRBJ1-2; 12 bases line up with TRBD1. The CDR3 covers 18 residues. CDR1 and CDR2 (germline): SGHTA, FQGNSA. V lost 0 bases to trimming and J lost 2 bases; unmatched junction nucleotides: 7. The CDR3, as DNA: TGTGCCAGCAGCTTAGCGTTGGGACAGGGGGCTTCGAACTATGGCTACACCTTC. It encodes CASSLALGQGASNYGYTF.

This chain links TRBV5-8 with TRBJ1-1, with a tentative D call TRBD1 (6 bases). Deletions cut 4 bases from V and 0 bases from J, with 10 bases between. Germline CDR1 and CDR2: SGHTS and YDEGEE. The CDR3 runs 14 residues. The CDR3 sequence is CASSEGGMNTEAFF. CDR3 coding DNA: TGTGCCAGCAGCGAGGGGGGGATGAACACTGAAGCTTTCTTT.

The CDR3 sequence is CSVATDSTDTQYF. CDR3 nucleotide sequence: TGCAGCGTTGCGACAGATAGCACAGATACGCAGTATTTT. The chain combines TRBV29-1 with TRBJ2-3; weak D call: TRBD1 (5 bases). The germline gives CDR1 SQVTM, CDR2 ANQGSEA. Trimming stripped 4 bases from V and 0 bases from J, with 8 bases between. The CDR3 consists of 13 residues.

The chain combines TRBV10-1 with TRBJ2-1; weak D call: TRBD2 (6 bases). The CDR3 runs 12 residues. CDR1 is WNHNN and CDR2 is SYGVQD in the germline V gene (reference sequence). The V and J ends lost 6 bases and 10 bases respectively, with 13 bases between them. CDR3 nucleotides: TGCGCCAGCAGAGATCCCCGGGAGGAGCAGTTCTTC. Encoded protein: CASRDPREEQFF.

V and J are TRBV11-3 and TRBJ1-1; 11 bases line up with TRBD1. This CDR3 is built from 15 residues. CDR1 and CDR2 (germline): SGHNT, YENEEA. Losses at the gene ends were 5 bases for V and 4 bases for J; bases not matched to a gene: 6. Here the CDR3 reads CASSPDRGRGTEAFF. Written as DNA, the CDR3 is TGTGCCAGCAGCCCGGACAGGGGGCGCGGCACTGAAGCTTTCTTT. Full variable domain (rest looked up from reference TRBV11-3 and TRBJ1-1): EAGVVQSPRYKIIEKKQPVAFWCNPISGHNTLYWYLQNLGQGPELLIRYENEEAVDDSQLPKDRFSAERLKGVDSTLKIQPAELGDSAVYLCASSPDRGRGTEAFFGQGTRLTVV.

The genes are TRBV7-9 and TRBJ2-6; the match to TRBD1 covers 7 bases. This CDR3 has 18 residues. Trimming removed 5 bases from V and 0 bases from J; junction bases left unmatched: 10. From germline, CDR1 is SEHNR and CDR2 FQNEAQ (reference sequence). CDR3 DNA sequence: TGTGCCAGCAGCCCCAATCCGGGACAGAGCTCTGGGGCCAACGTCCTGACTTTC. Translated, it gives CASSPNPGQSSGANVLTF.

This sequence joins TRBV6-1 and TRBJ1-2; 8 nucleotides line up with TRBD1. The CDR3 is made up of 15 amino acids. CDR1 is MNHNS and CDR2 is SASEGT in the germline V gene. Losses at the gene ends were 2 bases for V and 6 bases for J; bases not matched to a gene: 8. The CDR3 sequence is CASSEFGQGLHGYTF. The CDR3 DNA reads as TGTGCCAGCAGTGAATTTGGACAGGGTCTGCATGGCTACACCTTC.

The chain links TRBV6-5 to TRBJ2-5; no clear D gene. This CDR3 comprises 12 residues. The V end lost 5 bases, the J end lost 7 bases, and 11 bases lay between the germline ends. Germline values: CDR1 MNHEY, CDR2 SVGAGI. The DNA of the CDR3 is TGTGCCAGCAGTCGACTGGAAGGGACCCAGTACTTC. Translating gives CASSRLEGTQYF.